The next 23 T cell receptor beta chains were all read from a single sample in a study of CD4+ T cells in melanoma. Profiling relied on immunoSEQ multiplex PCR, and the TCRdb table lists in-frame clones only, not all of them. The table has a few thousand clones, around 68% seen once; the top ten hold 20% to 25%. Sequenced: cells from a culture (not recorded whether cultured in vitro). Receptors originate from a human donor with melanoma.

The CDR3, as DNA: TGTGCCAGCAGCTCGGGACAGGGAAGTCAGCCCCAGCATTTT. Its protein product is CASSSGQGSQPQHF. This chain uses TRBV27 with TRBJ1-5; 9 bases align to TRBD1. J lost 6 bases, V lost 6 bases, and 6 bases had no gene match. The CDR3 is 14 amino acids. Germline V gene sequence: CDR1 MNHEY, CDR2 SMNVEV (reference sequence).

The V gene is TRBV27, the J gene TRBJ1-1; 8 nucleotides line up with TRBD1. The CDR3 extends over 13 amino acids. Germline V gene data show CDR1 as MNHEY and CDR2 as SMNVEV (reference sequence). Trimming at V came to 6 bases and at J to 4 bases, leaving 4 bases not matched to a gene. DNA for the CDR3: TGTGCCAGCAGCAGGACAGGGTTCACTGAAGCTTTCTTT. Translation: CASSRTGFTEAFF.

This clone has more than one count but fewer than ten. The chain carries TRBV7-6 and TRBJ2-5; D could derive from TRBD1 or TRBD2 (5 bases each). Germline-derived CDR1 and CDR2 are SGHVS and FNYEAQ. Trimming left V 7 bases short and J 4 bases short, with 22 bases between. This CDR3 spans 16 amino acids. For the CDR3, the DNA is TGTGCCAGCACCTTTCTGGCCGGTGGGGGTAGAGAGACCCAGTACTTC. It encodes CASTFLAGGGRETQYF. The whole variable domain, remainder taken from reference TRBV7-6 and TRBJ2-5, is GAGVSQSPRYKVTKRGQDVALRCDPISGHVSLYWYRQALGQGPEFLTYFNYEAQQDKSGLPNDRFSAERPEGSISTLTIQRTEQRDSAMYRCASTFLAGGGRETQYFGPGTRLLVL.

The chain combines TRBV14 with TRBJ2-5; the D is unclear. The CDR3 is made up of 14 amino acids. V dropped 4 bases and J dropped 4 bases, with 13 bases sitting between them. CDR1 and CDR2 from the germline V gene are SGHDN and FVKESK. The CDR3, as DNA: TGTGCCAGCAGCCCACTGCTAGGACGAGAGACCCAGTACTTC. Translating it yields CASSPLLGRETQYF.

The rearrangement joins TRBV5-4 to TRBJ2-1; the match to TRBD2 covers 8 bases. The CDR3 runs to 15 residues. The junction had 5 bases not matched to a gene; V was cut back by 2 bases and J by 4 bases. Germline V gene data show CDR1 as SGHNT and CDR2 as YYREEE (reference sequence). The CDR3 DNA is TGTGCCAGCAGCTTTATAGCGGGGCCATACAATGAGCAGTTCTTC. Its protein is CASSFIAGPYNEQFF. Complete variable domain (other parts from reference TRBV5-4 and TRBJ2-1): ETGVTQSPTHLIKTRGQQVTLRCSSQSGHNTVSWYQQALGQGPQFIFQYYREEENGRGNFPPRFSGLQFPNYSSELNVNALELDDSALYLCASSFIAGPYNEQFFGPGTRLTVL.

The gene calls are TRBV7-9 and TRBJ1-1; D gene uncertain. This CDR3 region has 14 residues. The germline V gene encodes CDR1 SEHNR and CDR2 FQNEAQ (reference sequence). V lost 1 base, J lost 8 bases, and 14 bases lay in between. CDR3 bases: TGTGCCAGCAGCTTAGGACCACCCAGTTGGGAAGCTTTCTTT. It is translated as CASSLGPPSWEAFF.

The chain has TRBV3-1 (or the pseudogene TRBV3-2) and TRBJ1-6; possible D gene TRBD1, 6 bases. CDR1 and CDR2 from the germline V gene are LGHDT and YNNKEL (reference sequence). V was cut by 3 bases and J by 10 bases, with 10 bases left in between. This CDR3 is built from 13 residues. The CDR3 loop reads CASSHQGRSPLHF. CDR3 nucleotides: TGTGCCAGCAGCCACCAGGGGCGGTCACCCCTCCACTTT.

This chain connects TRBV28 to TRBJ2-1; TRBD2 matches 10 bases. The CDR3 consists of 15 residues. After removal of 5 bases from V and 8 bases from J, the junction contained 9 bases not matched to a gene. The germline CDR1 and CDR2 sequences are MDHEN and SYDVKM. CDR3 loop: CASSPASGGYDEQFF. The CDR3 DNA reads as TGTGCCAGCAGTCCCGCTAGCGGGGGATACGATGAGCAGTTCTTC.

The V and J genes are TRBV7-2 and TRBJ2-2; TRBD1 agrees at 12 bases. The V segment lost 5 bases and the J segment 7 bases; nucleotides outside the gene matches: 5. The germline CDR1 and CDR2 sequences are SGHTA and FQGNSA. There are 15 residues in the CDR3. The CDR3 is CASSMGQGADGELFF. CDR3 DNA: TGTGCCAGCAGCATGGGACAGGGGGCCGACGGGGAGCTGTTTTTT. Full variable domain (missing parts from reference TRBV7-2 and TRBJ2-2): GAGVSQSPSNKVTEKGKDVELRCDPISGHTALYWYRQSLGQGLEFLIYFQGNSAPDKSGLPSDRFSAERTGGSVSTLTIQRTQQEDSAVYLCASSMGQGADGELFFGEGSRLTVL.

The rearrangement uses TRBV2 and TRBJ2-3; TRBD1 agrees at 7 bases. The germline V gene has CDR1 SNHLY and CDR2 FYNNEI. Trimming removed 8 bases from V and 2 bases from J; junction bases left unmatched: 4. CDR3 size: 13 residues. The CDR3 region has the DNA TGTGCCAGCCGGACAGGATCCACAGATACGCAGTATTTT. Residues: CASRTGSTDTQYF.

This clone occurred a few times. The chain employs TRBV12-3 or TRBV12-4 and TRBJ2-7; a possible D gene is TRBD2 (5 bases). The CDR3 runs to 13 residues. V lost 8 bases and J 1 base, leaving 12 bases between the germline ends. CDR3 bases: TGTGCCAGCCGCAGAGGGCAATCCTACGAGCAGTACTTC. Protein product: CASRRGQSYEQYF.

The CDR3 sequence is CASSQDRATHQYF. DNA for the CDR3: TGTGCCAGCAGCCAAGACAGAGCCACGCATCAGTACTTC. V gene TRBV3-1 (or the pseudogene TRBV3-2) combines with J gene TRBJ2-7; D remains ambiguous. In germline, CDR1 is LGHDT, CDR2 YNNKEL (reference sequence). The CDR3 loop spans 13 amino acids. V was trimmed by 0 bases and J by 10 bases, leaving 13 bases between them.

This chain links TRBV24-1 with TRBJ1-2; D gene unclear. Germline V CDR1 and CDR2: KGHDR, SFDVKD. The CDR3 length is 17 residues. Trimming removed 0 bases from V and 0 bases from J, with 13 bases in between. The CDR3 nucleotides are TGTGCCACCAGTGATTTGTATTGGAGGGAAGCTAACTATGGCTACACCTTC. Encoded protein: CATSDLYWREANYGYTF.

The genes are TRBV29-1 and TRBJ2-3; perhaps D is TRBD1 or TRBD2 (6 bases each). Deletions cut 5 bases from V and 2 bases from J, with 14 bases between. The CDR3 covers 14 residues. CDR1 is SQVTM, CDR2 ANQGSEA, per germline. CDR3 amino acids: CSVWGAPLTDTQYF. The CDR3 nucleotides are TGCAGCGTTTGGGGGGCCCCTCTCACAGATACGCAGTATTTT.

This chain connects TRBV10-2 to TRBJ2-1; D remains unclear. V lost 7 bases, J lost 10 bases, and 11 bases lay in between. The CDR3 is 11 amino acids. Germline V CDR1 and CDR2: WSHSY, SAAADI. The CDR3 sequence is CASIHGSEQFF. The CDR3 DNA reads as TGCGCCAGCATTCACGGGTCCGAGCAGTTCTTC.

The chain carries TRBV4-2 and TRBJ1-2; no reliable D call. The CDR3 length is 13 residues. Germline assignment: CDR1 LGHNA and CDR2 YNFKEQ. V shed 1 base and J shed 6 bases, with 9 bases lying between them. In nucleotides, the CDR3 is TGTGCCAGCAGCCAAGGGTCAGTAGATGGCTACACCTTC. Protein product: CASSQGSVDGYTF.

The chain joins TRBV3-1 (or the pseudogene TRBV3-2) to TRBJ1-2, with D possibly matching TRBD1 (5 bases). Germline V gene sequence: CDR1 LGHDT, CDR2 YNNKEL (reference sequence). CDR3 length: 14 amino acids. V gave up 0 bases and J gave up 7 bases, with 12 bases separating them. CDR3 in amino acids: CASSQEGLLIGYTF. CDR3 sequence (DNA): TGTGCCAGCAGCCAAGAGGGACTCCTTATTGGCTACACCTTC.

This clone was seen only a few times. V usage is TRBV5-1 and J usage is TRBJ2-1; 11 positions match TRBD2. V dropped 1 base and J dropped 8; count of bases not matched to a gene: 5. There are 15 residues in the CDR3. Germline V gives CDR1 SGHRS, CDR2 YFSETQ. The CDR3 sequence is CASSLTSGGQDEQFF. The CDR3 region has the DNA TGCGCCAGCAGCTTGACTAGCGGGGGTCAGGATGAGCAGTTCTTC.

The V call is TRBV24-1, the J call TRBJ2-1; 8 bases are shared with TRBD1. CDR1 is KGHDR, CDR2 SFDVKD, per germline. V lost 4 bases and J lost 3; bases outside the gene matches: 7. The CDR3 extends over 16 amino acids. DNA of the CDR3: TGTGCCACCAGTGACCACCGGGACAGGCGCTACAATGAGCAGTTCTTC. Translated, it gives CATSDHRDRRYNEQFF.

The chain links TRBV19 to TRBJ2-3; 8 nucleotides agree with TRBD2. This CDR3 region has 15 residues. V trimming: 2 bases; J trimming: 0 bases; junction bases outside the gene matches: 1. CDR1 and CDR2 (germline): LNHDA, SQIVND (reference sequence). CDR3: CASSISGGSTDTQYF. CDR3 in DNA: TGTGCCAGTAGTATATCGGGGGGGAGCACAGATACGCAGTATTTT.

This rearrangement joins TRBV7-2 to TRBJ1-2; TRBD1 agrees at 12 bases. Trimming cost V 3 bases and J 7 bases; bases outside gene matches: 6. Germline V lookup: CDR1 SGHTA, CDR2 FQGNSA. The CDR3 runs to 15 residues. The CDR3 sequence: CASSFPWDRGPGYTF. In nucleotides, the CDR3 is TGTGCCAGCAGCTTTCCTTGGGACAGGGGGCCTGGCTACACCTTC.

V is TRBV28 and J is TRBJ1-4; D perhaps matches TRBD1 (5 bases). Germline V gene data show CDR1 as MDHEN and CDR2 as SYDVKM. The CDR3 spans 16 residues. V was shortened by 7 bases and J by 8 bases, with 23 bases between the two germline ends. The CDR3 DNA reads as TGTGCCAGCAAAAGGATCAGGGAACGGTTTCGGGAAAAACTGTTTTTT. This codes for CASKRIRERFREKLFF.

The V gene is TRBV6-1, the J gene TRBJ2-1; 9 bases are a match to TRBD2. The V and J ends lost 2 bases and 9 bases, in that order; junction bases with no gene match: 14. The CDR3 length is 17 residues. Germline assignment: CDR1 MNHNS and CDR2 SASEGT. CDR3 DNA sequence: TGTGCCAGCAGTGAATGGGCTAGCGGGAACCCTACAAGTGAGCAGTTCTTC. Encoded protein: CASSEWASGNPTSEQFF.